The following is a T cell receptor beta chain sequence with its context. Its antigen is still unknown. Germline and junction disagree at one end, which may indicate a read error. Researchers made TCR cDNA using 5'RACE template switching, and this step added a universal primer site and UMIs. TCRdb itself ran the 5' RACE reads through MiXCR, one entry per CDR3 protein. The repertoire holds about 300,000 distinct CDR3 sequences, with approximately 8% as singletons. The data were taken from a study of T cells after yellow fever vaccination. Overall study results and limits: CD4 and CD8 compartments shared a small share of clonotypes. Compared with primary, the secondary response was weaker and peaked at day 5, not 15. A large majority of primary-vaccination clones showed up again after the booster (under 98% CD4, around 90% CD8).

Germline CDR1 and CDR2: LGHNA and YSLEER. The length of the CDR3 is 17 residues. The source material was CD4+ T cells sorted from PBMCs, sampled 5 days after the yellow fever booster vaccination. This receptor was taken from a man aged 18 to 29 who received the YFV17D yellow fever vaccine. This chain links TRBV4-3 with TRBJ2-4; D gene unclear. The CDR3 spells CASSQASGLHPKYIQYF. DNA of the CDR3: TGCGCCAGCAGCCAAGCTTCGGGCCTACACCCCAAATACATTCAGTACTTC.